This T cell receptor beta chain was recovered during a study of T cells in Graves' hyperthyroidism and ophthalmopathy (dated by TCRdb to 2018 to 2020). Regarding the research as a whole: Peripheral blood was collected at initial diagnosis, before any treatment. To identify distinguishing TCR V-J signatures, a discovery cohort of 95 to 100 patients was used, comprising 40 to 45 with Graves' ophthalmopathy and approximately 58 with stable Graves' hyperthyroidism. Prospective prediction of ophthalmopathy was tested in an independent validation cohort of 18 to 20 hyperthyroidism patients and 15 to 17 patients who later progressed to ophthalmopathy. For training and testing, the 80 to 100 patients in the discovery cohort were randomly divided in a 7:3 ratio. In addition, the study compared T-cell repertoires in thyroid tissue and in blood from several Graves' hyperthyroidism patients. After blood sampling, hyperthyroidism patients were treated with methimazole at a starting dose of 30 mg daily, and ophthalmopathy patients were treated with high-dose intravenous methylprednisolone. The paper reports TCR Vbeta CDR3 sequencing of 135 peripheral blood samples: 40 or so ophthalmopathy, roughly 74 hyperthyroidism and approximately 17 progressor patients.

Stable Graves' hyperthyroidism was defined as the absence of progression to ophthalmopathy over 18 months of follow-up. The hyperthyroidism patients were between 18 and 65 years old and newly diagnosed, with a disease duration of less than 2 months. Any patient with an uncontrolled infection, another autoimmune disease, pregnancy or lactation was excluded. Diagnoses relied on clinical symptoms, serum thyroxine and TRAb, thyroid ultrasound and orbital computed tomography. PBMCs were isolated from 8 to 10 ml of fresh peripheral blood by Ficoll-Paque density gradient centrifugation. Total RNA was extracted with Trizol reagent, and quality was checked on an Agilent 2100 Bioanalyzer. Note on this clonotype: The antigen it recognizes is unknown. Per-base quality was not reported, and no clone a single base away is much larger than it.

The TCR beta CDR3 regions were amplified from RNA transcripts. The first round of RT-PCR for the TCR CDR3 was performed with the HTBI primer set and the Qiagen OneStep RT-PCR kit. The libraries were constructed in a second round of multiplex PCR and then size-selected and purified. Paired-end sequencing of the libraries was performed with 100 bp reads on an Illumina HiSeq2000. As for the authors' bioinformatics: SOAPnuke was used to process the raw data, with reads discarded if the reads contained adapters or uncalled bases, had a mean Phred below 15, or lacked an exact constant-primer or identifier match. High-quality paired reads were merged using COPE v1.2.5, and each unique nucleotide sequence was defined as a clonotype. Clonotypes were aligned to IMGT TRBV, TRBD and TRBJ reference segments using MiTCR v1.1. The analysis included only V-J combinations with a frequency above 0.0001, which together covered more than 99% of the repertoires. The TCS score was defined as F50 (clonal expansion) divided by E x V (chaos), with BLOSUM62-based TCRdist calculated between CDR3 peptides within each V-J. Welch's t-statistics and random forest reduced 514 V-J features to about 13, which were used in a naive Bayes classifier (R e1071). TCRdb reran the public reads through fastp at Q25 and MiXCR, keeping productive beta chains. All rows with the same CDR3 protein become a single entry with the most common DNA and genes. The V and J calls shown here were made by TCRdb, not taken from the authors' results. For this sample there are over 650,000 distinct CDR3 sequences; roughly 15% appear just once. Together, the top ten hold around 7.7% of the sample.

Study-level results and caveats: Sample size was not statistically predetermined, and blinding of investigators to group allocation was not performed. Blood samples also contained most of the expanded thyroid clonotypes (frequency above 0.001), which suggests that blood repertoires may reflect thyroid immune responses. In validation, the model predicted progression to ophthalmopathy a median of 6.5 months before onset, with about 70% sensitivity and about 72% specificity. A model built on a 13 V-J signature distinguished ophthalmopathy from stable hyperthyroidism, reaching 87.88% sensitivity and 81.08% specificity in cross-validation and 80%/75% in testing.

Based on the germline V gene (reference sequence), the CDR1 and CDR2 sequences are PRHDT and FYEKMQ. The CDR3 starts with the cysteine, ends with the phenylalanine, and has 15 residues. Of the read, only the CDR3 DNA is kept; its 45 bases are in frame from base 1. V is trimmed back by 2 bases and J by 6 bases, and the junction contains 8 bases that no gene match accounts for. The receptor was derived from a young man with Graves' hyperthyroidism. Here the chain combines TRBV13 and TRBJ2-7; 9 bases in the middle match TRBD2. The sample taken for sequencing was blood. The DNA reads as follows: TGTGCCAGCAGCTTAACGGCGGGAGGGCCGTCCGAGCAGTACTTC. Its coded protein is CASSLTAGGPSEQYF.